One and the same sample provided the 2 T cell receptor beta chains below, sequenced in a study of technical replicates of blood from a handful of donors. The protocol was immunoSEQ multiplex PCR, while the TCRdb copy is restricted to in-frame clones and leaves out a portion. Here the sample spans some 58,000 clones, around 94% being singletons. What was sequenced was T cells isolated from PBMCs. The source is a human donor in good health.

The chain is built from TRBV29-1 and TRBJ1-1; no firm D call. Germline CDR1 and CDR2: SQVTM and ANQGSEA. There are 13 residues in the CDR3. V dropped 4 bases and J dropped 0 bases, with 9 bases sitting between them. CDR3 amino acids: CSVGSRLNTEAFF. The CDR3 DNA follows: TGCAGCGTTGGGAGCCGATTGAACACTGAAGCTTTCTTT.

This chain connects TRBV18 to TRBJ2-5; D not certain. V lost 0 bases and J lost 0, with 11 bases in between. The CDR3 sequence is 16 residues long. Germline CDR1 and CDR2: KGHSH and LQKENI. CDR3 amino acids: CASSPPWAAHQETQYF. CDR3 sequence (DNA): TGTGCCAGCTCACCACCCTGGGCAGCTCACCAAGAGACCCAGTACTTC.